The next 18 T cell receptor beta chains were all read from a single sample in a study of post-analysis software for immune sequencing data. TCR beta cDNA libraries included unique molecular identifiers. TCRdb independently ran MiXCR on the PCR reads; one entry per CDR3 protein. The sample holds roughly 800,000 distinct CDR3 sequences; approximately 57% are singletons and the top ten take roughly 4.4%. Their target antigens are unknown. Study results and limitations: Five TRBV segments were significantly more frequent in patients than in controls. TRBV5-6, TRBV5-1 and TRBV20-1 were among these segments.

What was sequenced was blood. Source of these receptors: a girl under 18 with multiple sclerosis.

The rearrangement uses TRBV6-5 and TRBJ2-1, with TRBD2 matching 13 bases. This CDR3 is 16 amino acids long. Unmatched junction bases numbered 5, after V lost 4 bases and J lost 5 bases. Germline V CDR1 and CDR2: MNHEY, SVGAGI. CDR3 region: CASSSPLAGGHNEQFF. The DNA for the CDR3 is TGTGCCAGCAGTTCCCCACTAGCGGGGGGGCACAATGAGCAGTTCTTC.

J is TRBJ1-2 and V is TRBV7-9; the match to TRBD1 covers 8 bases. The germline CDR1 and CDR2 sequences are SEHNR and FQNEAQ (reference sequence). The V segment lost 4 bases and the J segment 1 base; nucleotides outside the gene matches: 8. The CDR3 has 16 amino acids. The CDR3 loop reads CASSSPGTGFNYGYTF. CDR3 in DNA: TGTGCCAGCAGCTCCCCCGGGACAGGCTTTAACTATGGCTACACCTTC. The full variable domain, its missing parts supplied by reference TRBV7-9 and TRBJ1-2, is DTGVSQNPRHKITKRGQNVTFRCDPISEHNRLYWYRQTLGQGPEFLTYFQNEAQLEKSRLLSDRFSAERPKGSFSTLEIQRTEQGDSAMYLCASSSPGTGFNYGYTFGSGTRLTVV.

CDR3 sequence: CASSQRGEGDEQYF. CDR3 in DNA: TGTGCCAGCAGCCAAAGGGGGGAGGGCGACGAGCAGTACTTC. This sequence joins TRBV7-9 and TRBJ2-5; TRBD2 might be the D (7 bases). The J call is doubtful: the DNA matches TRBJ2-7 better. CDR1 is SEHNR and CDR2 is FQNEAQ in the germline V gene (reference sequence). The CDR3 runs to 14 residues.

V usage is TRBV2 and J usage is TRBJ2-7, with a weak D call TRBD1 (5 bases). This CDR3 has 13 amino acids. The V end was cut by 4 bases, the J end by 6 bases, with 13 bases between. Per germline, CDR1 SNHLY and CDR2 FYNNEI. The CDR3 DNA follows: TGTGCCAGCAGTGGGACAACCCCCCTCGAGCAGTACTTC. This codes for CASSGTTPLEQYF.

This rearrangement joins TRBV13 to TRBJ2-4, with a tentative D call TRBD2 (5 bases). The tail of the sequence fits TRBJ2-7 better, so the J call may be wrong. The CDR3 loop spans 15 amino acids. The germline V gene has CDR1 PRHDT and CDR2 FYEKMQ (reference sequence). The chain's CDR3 is CASSARGWDSYEQYF. CDR3 DNA sequence: TGTGCCAGCAGCGCACGGGGTTGGGACTCCTACGAGCAGTACTTC.

The chain links TRBV12-3 or TRBV12-4 to TRBJ2-7; D remains ambiguous. Gene TRBJ2-4 matches the end of the DNA better, so the J call may be wrong. The CDR3 covers 15 residues. CDR3 nucleotides: TGTGCCAGCAAGACAAACCAACTAGCCAAAAACATTCAGTACTTC. Translating gives CASKTNQLAKNIQYF.

The chain has TRBV6-1 and TRBJ2-4; D remains unclear. Deletions cut 8 bases from V and 15 bases from J, with 14 bases between. CDR1 and CDR2 from the germline V gene are MNHNS and SASEGT. CDR3 length: 10 amino acids. CDR3 amino acids: CASGRHDGYF. CDR3 sequence (DNA): TGTGCCAGCGGTCGCCACGACGGGTACTTC.

This clonotype was detected many times. V usage is TRBV20-1 and J usage is TRBJ2-6; D gene unclear. The CDR3 is made up of 14 amino acids. CDR1 and CDR2 from the germline V gene are DFQATT and SNEGSKA (reference sequence). The V end lost 1 base, the J end lost 4 bases, and 8 bases lay between the germline ends. CDR3 protein: CSARVGSGANVLTF. The CDR3 nucleotides read TGCAGTGCTAGAGTAGGGTCAGGGGCCAACGTCCTGACTTTC.

V usage is TRBV29-1 and J usage is TRBJ1-1; 8 positions match TRBD1. Trimming at V came to 6 bases and at J to 1 base, leaving 4 bases not matched to a gene. The CDR3 length is 13 residues. Germline assignment: CDR1 SQVTM and CDR2 ANQGSEA. Here the CDR3 DNA reads TGCAGCGTCGGGACAGGAAAGAACACTGAAGCTTTCTTT. Translating gives CSVGTGKNTEAFF.

The chain links TRBV7-2 to TRBJ1-2, with 8 bases identical to TRBD1. This CDR3 contains 16 residues. Germline V gene data show CDR1 as SGHTA and CDR2 as FQGNSA. V shed 5 bases, J shed 1 base, and the junction held 9 bases outside the gene matches. CDR3: CASSDRTGRDNYGYTF. The CDR3 nucleotides are TGTGCCAGCAGCGACCGGACAGGGCGGGATAACTATGGCTACACCTTC.

This chain connects TRBV6-6 to TRBJ1-1; 7 bases agree with TRBD1. This CDR3 contains 12 residues. Germline CDR1 MNHNY, CDR2 SVGAGI (reference sequence). V lost 7 bases and J lost 5; bases outside the gene matches: 4. DNA of the CDR3: TGTGCCAGCATCCAGGGGGAGACTGAAGCTTTCTTT. Protein sequence: CASIQGETEAFF.

This clonotype was recorded a few times. The J gene is TRBJ2-3, the V gene TRBV5-1; 13 bases agree with TRBD2. From germline, CDR1 is SGHRS and CDR2 YFSETQ. Germline trimming cut 5 bases from V and 4 bases from J; bases unmatched to any gene: 4. This CDR3 is built from 15 residues. The CDR3 bases are TGCGCCAGCAGGTCGGGACTAGCGGGGTCAGATACGCAGTATTTT. Its protein is CASRSGLAGSDTQYF.

The chain has TRBV6-5 and TRBJ1-1; a possible D gene is TRBD1 (5 bases). CDR1 is MNHEY and CDR2 is SVGAGI in the germline V gene. The CDR3 has 15 residues. V was pared by 4 bases and J by 1 base, with 13 bases between. CDR3 amino acids: CASSSRGGWNTEAFF. CDR3 bases: TGTGCCAGCAGTTCCCGGGGGGGTTGGAACACTGAAGCTTTCTTT.

With regard to this clonotype: One end of the junction fails to match germline, which may point to a read error. This sequence joins TRBV12-3 or TRBV12-4 and TRBJ2-7; 12 nucleotides match TRBD2. The CDR3 extends over 14 amino acids. CDR3 residues: CASTPTSGGYEQYF. CDR3 bases: TGTGCTAGCACCCCGACTAGCGGGGGCTACGAGCAGTACTTC.

The chain is built from TRBV7-3 and TRBJ1-2; tentative D call: TRBD1 (5 bases). Germline CDR1 SGHTA, CDR2 FQGTGA. Trimming stripped 5 bases from V and 9 bases from J, with 22 bases between. The CDR3 is 15 residues long. This CDR3 is CASSLNGTPRYCYTF. Written as DNA, the CDR3 is TGTGCCAGCAGCCTCAACGGGACTCCGCGTTATTGCTACACCTTC.

This clonotype was recorded a few times. This chain uses TRBV7-2 with TRBJ2-1; D remains unclear. Germline V CDR1 and CDR2: SGHTA, FQGNSA. V dropped 5 bases and J dropped 0 bases, with 20 bases sitting between them. This CDR3 has 18 residues. CDR3 bases: TGTGCCAGCAGCCCTAGACCTCTCGCGCCGAGCTCCTACAATGAGCAGTTCTTC. Protein product: CASSPRPLAPSSYNEQFF. Together with reference TRBV7-2 and TRBJ2-1, the CDR3 gives the full variable domain: GAGVSQSPSNKVTEKGKDVELRCDPISGHTALYWYRQSLGQGLEFLIYFQGNSAPDKSGLPSDRFSAERTGGSVSTLTIQRTQQEDSAVYLCASSPRPLAPSSYNEQFFGPGTRLTVL.

The chain combines TRBV5-1 with TRBJ1-2; the D gene is possibly TRBD1 (5 bases). There are 16 residues in the CDR3. Between the trimmed V and J ends, which lost 4 bases and 0 bases, there was a span of 16 bases. Per the germline V gene, CDR1 is SGHRS and CDR2 is YFSETQ. As DNA, the CDR3 is TGCGCCAGCAGCCCGGGACGAACGGAAGCTAACTATGGCTACACCTTC. Translation: CASSPGRTEANYGYTF.

This chain connects TRBV15 to TRBJ2-1; 10 bases match TRBD2. The germline V gene encodes CDR1 LNHNV and CDR2 YYDKDF (reference sequence). The CDR3 contains 17 residues. V was clipped by 2 bases and J by 9 bases; unmatched bases: 13. The CDR3 is CATSRLSLAGVSLEQFF. The CDR3 region has the DNA TGTGCCACCAGCAGACTTTCCCTAGCGGGAGTCAGTCTTGAGCAGTTCTTC.